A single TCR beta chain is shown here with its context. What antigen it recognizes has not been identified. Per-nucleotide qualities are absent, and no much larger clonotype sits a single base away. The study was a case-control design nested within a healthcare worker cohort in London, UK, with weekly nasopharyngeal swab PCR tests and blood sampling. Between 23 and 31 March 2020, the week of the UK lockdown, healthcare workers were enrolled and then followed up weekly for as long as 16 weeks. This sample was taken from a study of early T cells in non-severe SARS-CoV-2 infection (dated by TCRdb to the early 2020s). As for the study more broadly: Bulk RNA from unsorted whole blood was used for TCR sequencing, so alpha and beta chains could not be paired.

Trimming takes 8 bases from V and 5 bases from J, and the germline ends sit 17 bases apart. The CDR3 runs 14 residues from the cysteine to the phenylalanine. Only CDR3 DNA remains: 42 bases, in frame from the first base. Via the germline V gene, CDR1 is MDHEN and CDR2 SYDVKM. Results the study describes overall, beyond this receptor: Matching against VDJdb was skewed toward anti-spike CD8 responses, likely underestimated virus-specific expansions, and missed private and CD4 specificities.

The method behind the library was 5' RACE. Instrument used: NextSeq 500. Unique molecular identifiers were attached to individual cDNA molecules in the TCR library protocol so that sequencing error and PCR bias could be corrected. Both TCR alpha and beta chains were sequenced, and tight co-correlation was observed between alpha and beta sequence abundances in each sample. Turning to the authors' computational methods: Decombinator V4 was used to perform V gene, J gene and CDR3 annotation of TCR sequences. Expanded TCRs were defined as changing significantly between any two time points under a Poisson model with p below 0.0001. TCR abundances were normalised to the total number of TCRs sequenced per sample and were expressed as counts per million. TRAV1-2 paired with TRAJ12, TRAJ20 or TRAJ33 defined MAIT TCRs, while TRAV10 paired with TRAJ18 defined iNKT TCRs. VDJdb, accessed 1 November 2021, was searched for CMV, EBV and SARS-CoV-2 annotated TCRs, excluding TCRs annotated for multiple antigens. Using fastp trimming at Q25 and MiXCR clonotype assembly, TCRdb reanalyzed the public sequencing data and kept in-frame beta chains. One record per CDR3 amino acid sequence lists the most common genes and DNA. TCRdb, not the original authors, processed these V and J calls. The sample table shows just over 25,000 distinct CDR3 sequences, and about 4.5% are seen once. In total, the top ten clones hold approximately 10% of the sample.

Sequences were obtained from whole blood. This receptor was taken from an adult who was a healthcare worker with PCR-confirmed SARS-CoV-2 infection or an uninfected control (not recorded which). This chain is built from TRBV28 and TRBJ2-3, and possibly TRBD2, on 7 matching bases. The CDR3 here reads CASGGGRAEDTQYF. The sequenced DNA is TGTGCCAGCGGGGGCGGGAGAGCTGAAGATACGCAGTATTTT.